The present entry profiles one TCR beta chain with its context. This sample stems from a study of control samples from healthy donors and cancer patients. Profiling relied on immunoSEQ multiplex PCR, and the TCRdb table lists in-frame clones only, not all of them. This table holds 15,000 to 20,000 clones, about 89% found once. Germline CDR1 reads SNHLY; CDR2 reads FYNNEI. The CDR3 loop spans 13 amino acids. V lost 4 bases to trimming and J lost 4 bases, with 8 bases between them. The chain is built from TRBV2 and TRBJ1-3; no clear D. The sequence derives from a man aged 55 to 70 with head and neck cancer. The sequencing input was PBMCs. CDR3 DNA: TGTGCCAGCAGTGGCAACCCAGGAAACACCATATATTTT. As protein: CASSGNPGNTIYF.